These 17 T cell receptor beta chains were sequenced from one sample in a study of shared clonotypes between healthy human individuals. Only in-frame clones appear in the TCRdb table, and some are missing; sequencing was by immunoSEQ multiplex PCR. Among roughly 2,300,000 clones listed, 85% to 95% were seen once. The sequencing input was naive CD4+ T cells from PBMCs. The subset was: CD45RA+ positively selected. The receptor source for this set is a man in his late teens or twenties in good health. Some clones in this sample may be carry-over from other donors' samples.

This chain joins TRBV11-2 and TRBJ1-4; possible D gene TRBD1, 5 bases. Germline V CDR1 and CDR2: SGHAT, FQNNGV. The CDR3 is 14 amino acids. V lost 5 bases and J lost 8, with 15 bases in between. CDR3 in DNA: TGTGCCAGCAGCCGTGGGGGGGTGGGAGAAAAACTGTTTTTT. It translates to CASSRGGVGEKLFF.

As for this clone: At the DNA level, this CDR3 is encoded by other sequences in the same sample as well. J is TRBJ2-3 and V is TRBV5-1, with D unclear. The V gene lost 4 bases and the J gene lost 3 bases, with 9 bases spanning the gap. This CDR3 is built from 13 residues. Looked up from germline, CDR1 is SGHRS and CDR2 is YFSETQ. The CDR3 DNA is TGCGCCAGCAGCCTATCTGGGACAGATACGCAGTATTTT. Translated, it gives CASSLSGTDTQYF.

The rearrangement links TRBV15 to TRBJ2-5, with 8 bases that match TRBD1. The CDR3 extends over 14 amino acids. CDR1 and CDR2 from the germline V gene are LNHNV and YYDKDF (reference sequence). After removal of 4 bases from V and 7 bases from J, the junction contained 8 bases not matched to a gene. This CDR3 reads CATSNRTGSRTQYF. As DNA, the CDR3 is TGTGCCACCAGCAACCGGACAGGGTCTAGGACCCAGTACTTC.

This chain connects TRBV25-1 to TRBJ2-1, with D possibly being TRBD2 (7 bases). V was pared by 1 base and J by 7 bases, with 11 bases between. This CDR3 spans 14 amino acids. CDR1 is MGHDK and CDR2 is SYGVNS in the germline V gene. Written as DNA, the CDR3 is TGTGCCAGCAGTGAATGGGGGGGGCGGAATGAGCAGTTCTTC. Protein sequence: CASSEWGGRNEQFF.

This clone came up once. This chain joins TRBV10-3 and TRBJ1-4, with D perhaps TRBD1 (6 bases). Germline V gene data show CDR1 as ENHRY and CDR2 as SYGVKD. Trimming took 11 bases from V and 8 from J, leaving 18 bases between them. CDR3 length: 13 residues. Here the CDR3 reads CASSGAATEKLFF. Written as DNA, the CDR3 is TGTGCCTCCTCAGGGGCGGCAACGGAAAAACTGTTTTTT.

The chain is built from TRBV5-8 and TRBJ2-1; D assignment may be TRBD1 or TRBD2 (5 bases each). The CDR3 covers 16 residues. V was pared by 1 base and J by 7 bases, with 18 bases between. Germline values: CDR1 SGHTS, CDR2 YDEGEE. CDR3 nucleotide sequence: TGTGCCAGCAGCTTGAAGGGGACGGCGTCCGGGAATGAGCAGTTCTTC. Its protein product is CASSLKGTASGNEQFF. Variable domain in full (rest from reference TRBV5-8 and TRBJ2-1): EAGVTQSPTHLIKTRGQQATLRCSPISGHTSVYWYQQALGLGLQFLLWYDEGEERNRGNFPPRFSGRQFPNYSSELNVNALELEDSALYLCASSLKGTASGNEQFFGPGTRLTVL.

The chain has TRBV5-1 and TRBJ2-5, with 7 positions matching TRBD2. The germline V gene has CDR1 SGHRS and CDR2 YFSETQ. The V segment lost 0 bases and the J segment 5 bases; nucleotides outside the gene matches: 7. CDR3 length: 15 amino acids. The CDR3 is CASSLGSGGGETQYF. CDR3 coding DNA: TGCGCCAGCAGCTTGGGTTCGGGAGGCGGGGAGACCCAGTACTTC.

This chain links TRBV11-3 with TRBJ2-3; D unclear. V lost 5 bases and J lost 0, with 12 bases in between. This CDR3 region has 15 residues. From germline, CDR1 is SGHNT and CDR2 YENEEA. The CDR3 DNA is TGTGCCAGCAGCAACTCCTGGGCTAGCACAGATACGCAGTATTTT. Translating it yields CASSNSWASTDTQYF.

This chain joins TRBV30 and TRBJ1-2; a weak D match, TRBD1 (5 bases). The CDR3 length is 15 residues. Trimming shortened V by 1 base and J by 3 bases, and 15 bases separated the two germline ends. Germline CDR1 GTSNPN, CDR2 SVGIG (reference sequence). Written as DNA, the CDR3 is TGTGCCTGGAGTGGGGGGTTGGAAAACCACTATGGCTACACCTTC. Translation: CAWSGGLENHYGYTF.

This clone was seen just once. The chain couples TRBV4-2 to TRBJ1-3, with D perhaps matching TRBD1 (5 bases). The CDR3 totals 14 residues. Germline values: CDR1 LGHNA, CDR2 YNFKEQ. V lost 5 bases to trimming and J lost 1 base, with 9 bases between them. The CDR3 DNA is TGTGCCAGCAGCATAGGGGTTTCTGGAAACACCATATATTTT. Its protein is CASSIGVSGNTIYF.

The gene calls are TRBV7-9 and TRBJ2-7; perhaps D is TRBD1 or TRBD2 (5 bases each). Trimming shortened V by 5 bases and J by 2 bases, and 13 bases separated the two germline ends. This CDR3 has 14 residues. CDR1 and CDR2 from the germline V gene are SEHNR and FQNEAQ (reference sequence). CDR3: CASSRGTETYEQYF. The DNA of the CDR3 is TGTGCCAGCAGCAGAGGGACGGAAACCTACGAGCAGTACTTC.

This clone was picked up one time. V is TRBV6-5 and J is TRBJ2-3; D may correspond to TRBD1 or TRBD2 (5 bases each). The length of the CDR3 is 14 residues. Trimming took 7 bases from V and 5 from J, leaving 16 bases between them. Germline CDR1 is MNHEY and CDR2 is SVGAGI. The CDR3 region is CASTRGRGVDTQYF. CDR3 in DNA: TGTGCCAGCACCCGTGGTCGGGGCGTAGATACGCAGTATTTT.

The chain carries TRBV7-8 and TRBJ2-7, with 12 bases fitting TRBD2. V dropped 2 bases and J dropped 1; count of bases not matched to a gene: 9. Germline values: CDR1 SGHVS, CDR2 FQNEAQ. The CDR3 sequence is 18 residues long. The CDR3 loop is CASSLKASGTSGSYEQYF. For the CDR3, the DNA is TGTGCCAGCAGCTTAAAGGCGTCCGGGACTAGCGGGTCCTACGAGCAGTACTTC.

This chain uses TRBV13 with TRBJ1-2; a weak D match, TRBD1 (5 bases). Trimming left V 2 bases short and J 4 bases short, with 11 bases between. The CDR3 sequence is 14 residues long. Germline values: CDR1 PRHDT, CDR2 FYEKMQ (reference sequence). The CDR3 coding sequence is TGTGCCAGCAGCTTAATAGGCGGGGGCTATGGCTACACCTTC. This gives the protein CASSLIGGGYGYTF. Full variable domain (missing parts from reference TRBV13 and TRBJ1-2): AAGVIQSPRHLIKEKRETATLKCYPIPRHDTVYWYQQGPGQDPQFLISFYEKMQSDKGSIPDRFSAQQFSDYHSELNMSSLELGDSALYFCASSLIGGGYGYTFGSGTRLTVV.

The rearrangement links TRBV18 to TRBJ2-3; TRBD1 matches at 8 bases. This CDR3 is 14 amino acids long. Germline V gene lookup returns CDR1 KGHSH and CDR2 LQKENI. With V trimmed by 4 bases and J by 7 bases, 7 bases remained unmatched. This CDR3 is CASSQDRDENTQYF. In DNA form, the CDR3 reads TGTGCCAGCTCACAGGACAGGGATGAGAATACGCAGTATTTT.

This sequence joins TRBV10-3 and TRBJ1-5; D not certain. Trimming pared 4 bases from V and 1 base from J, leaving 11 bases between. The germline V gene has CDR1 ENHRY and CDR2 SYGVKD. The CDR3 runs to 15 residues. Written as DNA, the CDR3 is TGTGCCATCAGTGGAACGGCTGGGAGCAATCAGCCCCAGCATTTT. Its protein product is CAISGTAGSNQPQHF.

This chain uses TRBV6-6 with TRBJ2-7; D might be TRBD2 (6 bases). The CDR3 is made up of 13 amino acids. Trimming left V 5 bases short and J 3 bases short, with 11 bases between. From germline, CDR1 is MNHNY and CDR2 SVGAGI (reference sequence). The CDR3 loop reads CASSIRGYYEQYF. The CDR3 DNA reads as TGTGCCAGCAGTATACGGGGGTACTACGAGCAGTACTTC.